The following is a T cell receptor (beta chain) sequence with its context. The antigen is unknown. This specimen belongs to a study of CD8+ T cells in alopecia areata. Treatment denoted: oral pan-JAK inhibitor, 5-10 mg twice daily. Lesional scalp tissue (obtained by punch biopsy) and peripheral blood were collected from alopecia areata patients. cDNA serving as the sequencing template came from extracted, reverse transcribed RNA. The assay was immunoSEQ multiplex PCR, and TCRdb's table has in-frame clones only and misses some. The repertoire holds approximately 280,000 clones, 58% seen once, with about 1.7% in the top ten. Notes on the study in general: Alphabeta T cells residing in normal skin are also sequenced in scalp samples. A great number of expanded lesional clones endured in scalp and blood during tofacitinib. Lesional scalp, especially alopecia totalis/universalis, showed higher clonality than normal scalp.

Trimming stripped 7 bases from V and 9 bases from J, with 22 bases between. The germline V gene encodes CDR1 MNHNS and CDR2 SASEGT. CDR3 length: 15 amino acids. The source of this sequence is a human donor with alopecia areata. The starting material was CD4+ T cells sorted from blood, obtained at week 24, from a patient treated with tofacitinib. This rearrangement joins TRBV6-1 to TRBJ2-1, with D perhaps given as TRBD1 or TRBD2 (7 bases each). The CDR3 sequence is CASNRRGGRHSEQFF. Written as DNA, the CDR3 is TGTGCCAGCAACCGCAGGGGGGGACGTCACAGTGAGCAGTTCTTC.